The 2 T cell receptor beta chains reported below all come from one sample, sequenced in a study of T cell changes during pregnancy in multiple sclerosis (dated by TCRdb to the late 2010s). Libraries were constructed by the immunoSEQ multiplex PCR assay. The table comes from immuneACCESS by way of TCRdb, which keeps in-frame sequences with V and J called. Part of the clones is missing from these tables; in studies checked, under half for an unresolved V gene and the rest for unknown reasons. The sample table lists roughly 60,000 clones, over 75% of them with a count of one. About 0.88% of the sample is in the top ten clones. Sequenced material: peripheral blood, taken before pregnancy. The receptors derive from a female donor with multiple sclerosis, enrolled in a pregnancy study.

The rearrangement links TRBV18 to TRBJ2-3, with 9 bases aligning to TRBD2. Unmatched junction bases numbered 6, after V lost 5 bases and J lost 3 bases. The CDR3 consists of 15 residues. Germline V gene sequence: CDR1 KGHSH, CDR2 LQKENI. CDR3 in DNA: TGTGCCAGCTCAACCGATCTAGCGGGGACAGATACGCAGTATTTT. Amino acids: CASSTDLAGTDTQYF.

The chain carries TRBV4-3 and TRBJ1-2, with TRBD1 matching over 9 bases. Losses at the gene ends were 6 bases for V and 8 bases for J; bases not matched to a gene: 7. This CDR3 contains 13 residues. CDR1 LGHNA and CDR2 YSLEER come from the germline V gene. Here the CDR3 DNA reads TGCGCCAGCAGTCCGGACAGGGGTCGCGGCTACACCTTC. Its protein product is CASSPDRGRGYTF.